The TCR beta chain described here comes from a study of blood T cell repertoires in COVID-19. As for the study in general: Samples taken during acute and convalescent COVID-19 were collected in the United States, Italy and Spain.

Germline assignment: CDR1 SGHDT and CDR2 YYEEEE. The CDR3 has 16 amino acids. V lost 6 bases and J lost 4; bases outside the gene matches: 9. Profiling relied on immunoSEQ multiplex PCR, and the TCRdb table lists in-frame clones only, not all of them. The data hold tens of thousands of clones, with about 74% observed a single time. The V call is TRBV5-6, the J call TRBJ2-2; 10 nucleotides agree with TRBD2. The source is a man in his 70s with COVID-19, enrolled during active disease. Material: peripheral blood. As DNA, the CDR3 is TGTGCCAGCACCTTCAGCGGGAGGGCGTCCACCGGGGAGCTGTTTTTT. It yields the protein CASTFSGRASTGELFF.